These T cell receptor beta chains were read from a single sample in a study of shared clonotypes between healthy human individuals. The protocol was immunoSEQ multiplex PCR, while the TCRdb copy is restricted to in-frame clones and leaves out a portion. The table includes around 2,000,000 clones, about 95% detected once. Sequencing was done on a sample of naive CD8+ T cells sorted from blood. Receptors were obtained from a man younger than 35 in good health. The CDR3 runs from the conserved cysteine through the conserved F or W. Size is omitted from some rows. Given values are once, few, many or a class for expanded clones.

>TRBJ2-2|once|TRBV28
CASSYTAGNTGELFF
>TRBJ2-1|NA|TRBV6-1
CASSVARDTNNEQFF
>TRBJ2-1|once|TRBV29-1
CSVGREDSYNEQFF
>TRBJ1-1|NA|TRBV2
CASSEEAGEAFF
>TRBJ1-2|NA|TRBV7-9
CASAEEGVEVGYTF
>TRBJ2-1|once|TRBV5-8
CASRDTSNYNEQFF
>TRBJ2-1|NA|TRBV5-8
CASSWTGNEQFF
>TRBJ2-3|NA|TRBV4-1
CASSRLAGYTDTQYF
>TRBJ1-5|NA|TRBV19
CASSMGYLGNQPQHF
>TRBJ2-3|NA|TRBV2
CASKGSASDTQYF
>TRBJ1-1|NA|TRBV28
CASSFREWRNTEAFF
>TRBJ2-7|NA|TRBV27
CASSYIRGQGYEQYF
>TRBJ1-2|NA|TRBV7-9
CASSQTTGEYGYTF
>TRBJ1-1|NA|TRBV5-1
CASSFRVGTEAFF
>TRBJ2-5|NA|TRBV9
CASSVGAGGAETQYF
>TRBJ2-7|NA|TRBV13
CASSSLTRSYEQYF